This TCR beta chain appears in the sequencing data of a study of control samples from healthy donors and cancer patients. Profiling relied on immunoSEQ multiplex PCR, and the TCRdb table lists in-frame clones only, not all of them. The sample shows about 130,000 clones, about nine tenths of them seen only once. The length of the CDR3 is 14 residues. V shed 2 bases, J shed 1 base, and the junction held 2 bases outside the gene matches. Germline V CDR1 and CDR2: KGHSH, LQKENI. The sequence was collected from a woman aged 45-60 years in good health. The chain links TRBV18 to TRBJ2-7, with TRBD1 identical over 7 bases. The sequencing input was blood. CDR3 sequence reads: CASSPGQASYEQYF. In DNA form, the CDR3 reads TGTGCCAGCTCACCAGGACAGGCGTCCTACGAGCAGTACTTC. Drawing the rest from reference TRBV18 and TRBJ2-7, the complete variable domain is NAGVMQNPRHLVRRRGQEARLRCSPMKGHSHVYWYRQLPEEGLKFMVYLQKENIIDESGMPKERFSAEFPKEGPSILRIQQVVRGDSAAYFCASSPGQASYEQYFGPGTRLTVT.